The source of this TCR beta chain is a study of T-cell reconstitution after alpha-beta-depleted transplantation in children. Study-level findings and limits: Counts and diversity of T cells one year after transplant came mostly from newly produced T cells.

This clonotype occurred a few times. The antigen remains undetermined. Mismatch with germline at one junction end may stem from a read error. This CDR3 is built from 16 residues. Germline V gene lookup returns CDR1 LGHDT and CDR2 YNNKEL (reference sequence). Unique molecular identifiers were used in preparing the TCRbeta library. TCRdb used MiXCR to reprocess the PCR reads, holding one entry per CDR3 protein. The sample has some 300,000 distinct CDR3 sequences; around 7.3% are singletons. Sequenced material: peripheral blood, taken 360 days after TCRalphabeta/CD19-depleted stem cell transplant. The V call is TRBV3-1, the J call TRBJ2-3; D perhaps matches TRBD2 (5 bases). This clonotype was obtained from a female patient aged 2-9 years who had a stem cell transplant for Fanconi anemia, so the T cells may come from the graft donor. CDR3 sequence reads: CASSLIGAASTDTQYF. The CDR3 DNA reads TGTGCCAGCAGCCTGATAGGCGCGGCTAGCACCGATACGCAGTATTTT.